The table lists the clone carrying this T cell receptor beta chain with a count of one. The method was immunoSEQ multiplex PCR; TCRdb's version includes in-frame clones alone and lacks a portion of them. Of approximately 12,000 clones in the sample, about four fifths were seen once. These data come from a study of blood T cell repertoires in COVID-19. V lost 3 bases and J lost 2, with 10 bases in between. Per the germline V gene, CDR1 is MGHDK and CDR2 is SYGVNS. The CDR3 is 14 residues long. The source is a man older than 75 with acute or convalescent COVID-19. The specimen was peripheral blood. The gene calls are TRBV25-1 and TRBJ1-2; a weak D match, TRBD1 (5 bases). The CDR3 DNA reads as TGTGCCAGCAGTGAGAGAAGGGGAAACTATGGCTACACCTTC. Encoded protein: CASSERRGNYGYTF.